A selection of T cell receptor beta chains follows, all from one sample in a study of blood T cell repertoires in COVID-19. Using immunoSEQ multiplex PCR, the repertoire was profiled, and TCRdb retains in-frame clones only, with some absent. The sample consists of about 220,000 clones, roughly 80% of them appearing once. Sequencing input: peripheral blood. Source of these receptors: a woman in her 70s with acute or convalescent COVID-19. Each CDR3 is given without its conserved first and last residue.

>TRBV9|TRBJ2-5
ASSASAGLQETQY
>TRBV21-1|TRBJ1-1
ASTRPTRNTEAF
>TRBV3-1/TRBV3-2|TRBJ2-5
ASSQAQGLAAFRTQY
>TRBV4-3|TRBJ2-5
ASSQGLASPETQY
>TRBV5-1|TRBJ2-3
ASSQPRRILAESTDTQY
>TRBV3-1/TRBV3-2|TRBJ2-3
ASSPSGGGWADTQY
>TRBV6-2/TRBV6-3|TRBJ1-2
ASSYLGGSYGYT
>TRBV3-1/TRBV3-2|TRBJ2-3
ASSQEGSDTQY
>TRBV21-1|TRBJ2-7
ASKGGVIYEQY
>TRBV18|TRBJ1-2
ASSATSRGRDSYGYT
>TRBV23-1|TRBJ1-6
ASSQCGTGNQSSYNSPLH
>TRBV4-3|TRBJ1-2
ASSQGVSGGSWGYT
>TRBV19|TRBJ1-2
ASSMNLGAAQEGYT
>TRBV30|TRBJ1-6
AWRIPQGGSPLH
>TRBV9|TRBJ2-3
ASSVVGTSGSSDTQY
>TRBV10-3|TRBJ2-1
AISDPGTGQQEQF
>TRBV18|TRBJ1-1
ASSPLGQNTEAF
>TRBV3-1/TRBV3-2|TRBJ1-2
ASRATGYGYT
>TRBV5-4|TRBJ2-5
ASSAKQGSGETQY
>TRBV5-5|TRBJ2-5
ATRQGETQY
>TRBV5-6|TRBJ1-4
ASSWGRGRKLF
>TRBV5-1|TRBJ2-3
ASSLEGLAADTQY
>TRBV7-2|TRBJ2-1
ASSLGTAPNEQF
>TRBV6-5|TRBJ1-1
ASRGQGRAF
>TRBV27|TRBJ2-3
ATSRQGGDTQY
>TRBV12-3/TRBV12-4|TRBJ1-6
ASSPTASPLH
>TRBV6-2/TRBV6-3|TRBJ2-1
ASSHQNEQF
>TRBV6-5|TRBJ2-7
ASVMGQGAGEQY
>TRBV18|TRBJ2-2
ASSPRQGGITGELF
>TRBV20-1|TRBJ1-3
SASRGNTIY
>TRBV15|TRBJ2-1
ATSGRLAVREMQF
>TRBV6-5|TRBJ1-2
ASTLTSNYGYT
>TRBV3-1/TRBV3-2|TRBJ2-3
ASQRREGTDTQY
>TRBV27|TRBJ2-5
ASSWDRVGETQY
>TRBV30|TRBJ1-1
AWMGQRFTEAF
>TRBV29-1|TRBJ1-3
SVEEDGQDSGNTIY
>TRBV24-1|TRBJ2-5
ATSVTGVETQY
>TRBV7-2|TRBJ1-6
ASRPAPGQGDSPLH
>TRBV5-1|TRBJ2-5
ASSFQPTAQETQY
>TRBV7-9|TRBJ2-7
ASTGSSRSGHEQY
>TRBV5-1|TRBJ1-1
ASSLLEQGTNTEAF
>TRBV14|TRBJ2-7
ASSRGGSYEQY
>TRBV2|TRBJ1-1
ASSYTGGLGTEAF
>TRBV5-1|TRBJ1-1
ASSFQGESTEAF
>TRBV5-1|TRBJ2-3
ASTTGQGGDTQY
>TRBV9|TRBJ2-1
ASSVGTSGNLPSYNEQF
>TRBV3-1/TRBV3-2|TRBJ2-5
ASSQGLTETQY